This T cell receptor beta chain was profiled in a study of T cell changes during pregnancy in multiple sclerosis. The V gene end was trimmed by 8 bases and the J gene end by 3 bases; junction bases not matched to a gene: 7. CDR1 and CDR2 from the germline V gene are MNHNS and SASEGT. The CDR3 length is 15 residues. Here immunoSEQ multiplex PCR was the method, and the copy in TCRdb shows in-frame clones only, minus some. The sample includes approximately 25,000 clones, more than 75% of them seen just once. The rearrangement uses TRBV6-1 and TRBJ2-3, with 11 bases lining up with TRBD1. The sample consisted of CD4+ T cells from peripheral blood mononuclear cells, taken in the first trimester of pregnancy. This clonotype was sampled from a female donor in good health, enrolled as a control in a pregnancy study. The CDR3 coding sequence is TGTGCCAGCGCGGGGACAGGGGGAGTGACAGATACGCAGTATTTT. It yields the protein CASAGTGGVTDTQYF.